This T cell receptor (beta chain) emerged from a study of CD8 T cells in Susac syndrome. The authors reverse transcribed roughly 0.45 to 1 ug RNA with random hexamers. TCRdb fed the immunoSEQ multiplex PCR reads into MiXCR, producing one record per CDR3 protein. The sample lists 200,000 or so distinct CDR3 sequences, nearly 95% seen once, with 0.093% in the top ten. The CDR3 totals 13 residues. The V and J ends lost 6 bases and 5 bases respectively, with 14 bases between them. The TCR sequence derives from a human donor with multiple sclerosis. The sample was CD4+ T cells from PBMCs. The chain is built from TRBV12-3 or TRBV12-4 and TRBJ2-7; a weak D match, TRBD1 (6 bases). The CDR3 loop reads CASSQYTGNEQYF. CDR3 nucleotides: TGTGCCAGCAGCCAATATACAGGGAACGAGCAGTACTTC.